This TCR beta chain was found in a study of cytomegalovirus exposure and HLA in healthy donors. With 3 bases removed from V and 1 base from J, the gap between germline ends came to 12 bases. CDR1 is SNHLY and CDR2 is FYNNEI in the germline V gene. The CDR3 loop spans 15 amino acids. The data were produced by immunoSEQ multiplex PCR, yet TCRdb's version contains in-frame clones alone and is incomplete. The sample contains roughly 150,000 clones, around four fifths of which appear only once. The rearrangement uses TRBV2 and TRBJ1-2, with D maybe TRBD1 (5 bases). The sequenced sample was PBMCs. This receptor was obtained from a man aged 25 to 40 in good health and CMV-seropositive. The CDR3 is CASSENRSFNYGYTF. The CDR3 DNA reads as TGTGCCAGCAGTGAGAACAGGTCTTTTAACTATGGCTACACCTTC.